Below, one T cell receptor (beta chain) is given with its context. From germline, CDR1 is SQVTM and CDR2 ANQGSEA. The CDR3 contains 13 residues. V gave up 8 bases and J gave up 2 bases, with 12 bases separating them. The data were obtained in a study of cytomegalovirus exposure and HLA in healthy donors. Primers for the PCR totalled 60 Vbeta and 13 Jbeta. The table came from immunoSEQ multiplex PCR; TCRdb's copy has only in-frame clones and leaves some out. This table has under 200,000 clones, approximately 80% appearing once. The sequence came from a man younger than 40 in good health and CMV-seropositive. The specimen sequenced was PBMCs. The rearrangement links TRBV29-1 to TRBJ2-2; perhaps TRBD1 as D (6 bases). The DNA for the CDR3 is TGCAGCTTTCGGACAGCAAACACCGGGGAGCTGTTTTTT. Its protein product is CSFRTANTGELFF.